This T cell receptor (beta chain) appears in the sequencing data of a study of T-cell memory formation after mild COVID-19. The wider study: Clustering of TCRs was largely donor specific. Study-wide points: The pre-infection memory compartment contained some responding clones, suggesting cross-reactive memory joined. The authors left the SARS-CoV-2 specificity of second-wave clones peaking on day 37 unconfirmed.

Comments on this clonotype: As yet, its antigen is unknown.

Germline V gene lookup returns CDR1 SGHAT and CDR2 FQNNGV. The V and J ends lost 6 bases and 5 bases respectively, with 13 bases between them. The CDR3 runs to 13 residues. A single record per CDR3 protein comes from TCRdb applying MiXCR to the 5' RACE reads. This table has fewer than 350,000 distinct CDR3 sequences, about 13% appearing once. The sequence was collected from a man younger than 35 who had mild COVID-19 (a few samples of this study predate the infection). Cell type and time point are not known. Sequencing used PBMCs or a T cell subset sorted from them (not recorded which). The chain is built from TRBV11-2 and TRBJ1-2; D possibly corresponds to TRBD1 (5 bases). The CDR3: CASRSTAAYGYTF. CDR3 nucleotide sequence: TGTGCCAGCAGATCGACAGCCGCTTATGGCTACACCTTC.